This T cell receptor (beta chain) was identified during a study of T cell responses to AZD1222 COVID-19 vaccine. Germline V gene sequence: CDR1 MNHNY, CDR2 SVGAGI (reference sequence). CDR3 length: 16 residues. V trimming: 4 bases; J trimming: 4 bases; junction bases outside the gene matches: 12. The method was immunoSEQ multiplex PCR; TCRdb's version includes in-frame clones alone and lacks a portion of them. The sample lists roughly 130,000 clones, roughly nine tenths occurring once. This sequence originates from an adult in good health. This specimen was peripheral blood, taken on day 0 of AZD1222 vaccination. V gene TRBV6-6 combines with J gene TRBJ1-2; 7 bases line up with TRBD1. The CDR3 coding sequence is TGTGCCAGCAGTTTAGGCCCAGGGGGGATACCCTATGGCTACACCTTC. Encoded protein: CASSLGPGGIPYGYTF.